These T cell receptor beta chains were read from a single sample in a study of cytomegalovirus exposure and HLA in healthy donors. The assay was immunoSEQ multiplex PCR, and TCRdb's table has in-frame clones only and misses some. The sample carries hundreds of thousands of clones, approximately 80% recorded once. What was sequenced was PBMCs. The receptors shown here come from a woman in her 30s in good health and CMV-seropositive. Each CDR3 is given with its conserved first and last residue. The order of the fields is clone size, J gene, V gene, D gene, CDR3 protein, CDR3 DNA. The D gene is left open where the match is weak. Not every row has a clone size; where given, it reads once, few, many or a size class.

- TRBJ1-3 TRBV9 - CASSVGTVSTGSGNTIYF TGTGCCAGCAGCGTAGGTACAGTCTCGACTGGCTCTGGAAACACCATATATTTT
- TRBJ2-7 TRBV7-2 - CASRFGFEAHYEQYF TGTGCCAGCAGGTTCGGGTTCGAGGCGCACTACGAGCAGTACTTC
- TRBJ2-3 TRBV18 - CASSPPDATQYF TGTGCCAGCTCACCTCCGGACGCTACGCAGTATTTT
- TRBJ2-5 TRBV30 - CAWRAGTYEETQYF TGTGCCTGGAGGGCCGGGACTTACGAAGAGACCCAGTACTTC
many TRBJ2-3 TRBV10-3 - CAISGGDTQYF TGTGCCATCAGTGGGGGGGATACGCAGTATTTT
- TRBJ2-5 TRBV28 TRBD2 CASSLLRELSETQYF TGTGCCAGCAGTTTGCTGCGGGAGTTGAGTGAGACCCAGTACTTC
- TRBJ2-7 TRBV4-1 TRBD2 CASARTSGRAEEQYF TGCGCCAGCGCCCGGACTAGCGGGAGGGCCGAGGAGCAGTACTTC
- TRBJ2-2 TRBV7-6 - CASTLTGELFF TGTGCCAGCACCCTCACCGGGGAGCTGTTTTTT
- TRBJ2-3 TRBV2 - CASSLGRGTDTQYF TGTGCCAGCAGTTTAGGGCGGGGAACAGATACGCAGTATTTT
- TRBJ2-7 TRBV9 - CASSGGEGYEQYF TGTGCCAGCAGTGGTGGGGAAGGATACGAGCAGTACTTC
- TRBJ1-5 TRBV10-3 TRBD1 CAISEGDRFNQPQHF TGTGCCATCAGTGAGGGGGACAGGTTCAATCAGCCCCAGCATTTT
- TRBJ1-1 TRBV11-3 - CASSLALTRNTEAFF TGTGCCAGCAGCTTAGCCCTGACGAGGAACACTGAAGCTTTCTTT
- TRBJ1-1 TRBV9 - CASSAPGANTEAFF TGTGCCAGCAGCGCCCCAGGGGCGAACACTGAAGCTTTCTTT
- TRBJ2-1 TRBV2 TRBD1 CASTRDRGDEQFF TGTGCCAGCACCCGAGACAGGGGCGATGAGCAGTTCTTC
- TRBJ1-1 TRBV5-1 TRBD1 CASSLGDRNTEAFF TGCGCCAGCAGCTTGGGGGACAGAAACACTGAAGCTTTCTTT
- TRBJ1-1 TRBV29-1 - CSVAGATMAEAFF TGCAGCGTCGCAGGGGCTACGATGGCTGAAGCTTTCTTT
- TRBJ1-1 TRBV5-1 - CASSSGGAAFF TGCGCCAGCAGCTCCGGGGGGGCCGCTTTCTTT
- TRBJ2-6 TRBV4-2 - CASSQDYRTGANVLTF TGTGCCAGCAGCCAGGACTACAGGACTGGGGCCAACGTCCTGACTTTC
- TRBJ1-5 TRBV10-3 - CAIKDGEQPQHF TGTGCCATCAAAGATGGGGAGCAGCCCCAGCATTTT
- TRBJ2-7 TRBV10-3 - CAITSAPGYEQYF TGTGCCATCACTTCGGCCCCGGGCTACGAGCAGTACTTC
- TRBJ2-1 TRBV28 - CASRDTPGTYNEQFF TGTGCCAGCAGGGATACCCCGGGAACCTACAATGAGCAGTTCTTC
- TRBJ1-5 TRBV2 - CASSTGSNQPQHF TGTGCCAGCAGTACAGGTAGCAATCAGCCCCAGCATTTT
- TRBJ2-1 TRBV27 - CASSSPRDGVNEQFF TGTGCCAGCAGTTCCCCCCGCGATGGGGTCAATGAGCAGTTCTTC
- TRBJ2-3 TRBV30 - CAWQLVDTQYF TGTGCCTGGCAACTGGTGGATACGCAGTATTTT
- TRBJ1-2 TRBV9 - CASSAATEMNYGYTF TGTGCCAGCAGCGCGGCGACAGAAATGAACTATGGCTACACCTTC
- TRBJ1-2 TRBV7-2 - CASSPGTGYGYTF TGTGCCAGCAGTCCAGGTACGGGATATGGCTACACCTTC
few TRBJ2-3 TRBV4-3 - CASSRVGAGATDTQYF TGCGCCAGCAGCCGAGTCGGAGCAGGAGCCACAGATACGCAGTATTTT
- TRBJ2-7 TRBV27 TRBD2 CASSAGLAGLPYEQYF TGTGCCAGCAGTGCGGGACTAGCGGGCCTCCCCTACGAGCAGTACTTC
- TRBJ1-3 TRBV5-6 TRBD1 CASSLGFPGGSRGNTIYF TGTGCCAGCAGCTTGGGGTTTCCAGGGGGATCCAGAGGAAACACCATATATTTT
few TRBJ2-3 TRBV5-1 - CASSQDSPGADTQYF TGCGCCAGCAGCCAAGACAGCCCTGGCGCAGATACGCAGTATTTT
once TRBJ1-2 TRBV10-3 - CAISNRDPGYTF TGTGCCATCAGCAACCGAGATCCTGGCTACACCTTC
- TRBJ1-2 TRBV28 TRBD1 CASIEQGNYGYTF TGTGCCAGCATAGAACAGGGGAACTATGGCTACACCTTC
- TRBJ2-1 TRBV6-5 - CASSYSRGGNEQFF TGTGCCAGCAGTTACTCTCGAGGGGGCAATGAGCAGTTCTTC